The T cell receptor beta chain described here comes from a study of cytomegalovirus exposure and HLA in healthy donors. Broader study findings: Common viral pathogens were later found to be apparently linked to several of the most significant clusters. Presence/absence comparisons presumed near-even sequencing depth among donors. One cluster of highly shared sequence variants probably arose as a sequencing artifact.

A multiplex PCR was run with 60 Vbeta primers and 13 Jbeta primers. TCRdb's copy holds only in-frame clones and misses some; the assay was immunoSEQ multiplex PCR. Of tens of thousands of clones listed, approximately 72% are singletons. On this clone: Its antigen is still unknown.

The sequence was obtained from a woman aged 25 to 39 in good health and CMV-seronegative. Specimen: PBMCs.

The CDR3 sequence is CASSLSRTLNYGYTF. The CDR3 DNA reads as TGTGCCAGCAGTTTATCACGGACACTAAACTATGGCTACACCTTC. This sequence joins TRBV27 and TRBJ1-2, with D maybe TRBD1 (5 bases). This CDR3 has 15 amino acids. Trimming shortened V by 0 bases and J by 2 bases, and 10 bases separated the two germline ends. In germline, CDR1 is MNHEY, CDR2 SMNVEV (reference sequence).